Each of the 29 T cell receptor beta chains below was sequenced from the same sample in a study of cytomegalovirus exposure and HLA in healthy donors. Both 60 Vbeta primers and 13 Jbeta primers went into the PCR. The method was immunoSEQ multiplex PCR; TCRdb's version includes in-frame clones alone and lacks a portion of them. The sample contains about 99,000 clones, over 75% of which appear only once. Input material: PBMCs. The source is a woman under 30 in good health and CMV-seropositive.

The CDR3 here is CASSPVGLAGVAYNEQFF. The DNA of the CDR3 is TGTGCCAGCAGCCCGGTTGGACTAGCGGGAGTGGCGTACAATGAGCAGTTCTTC. The gene calls are TRBV5-4 and TRBJ2-1, with 13 bases that match TRBD2. Germline CDR1 is SGHNT and CDR2 is YYREEE (reference sequence). V trimming: 4 bases; J trimming: 4 bases; junction bases outside the gene matches: 11. The CDR3 has 18 residues.

The rearrangement uses TRBV28 and TRBJ1-1; possibly TRBD1 for D (6 bases). Germline V lookup: CDR1 MDHEN, CDR2 SYDVKM. This CDR3 comprises 15 residues. Trimming shortened V by 7 bases and J by 6 bases, and 21 bases separated the two germline ends. The CDR3 loop is CASTETQQGAAEAFF. Here the CDR3 DNA reads TGTGCCAGCACCGAAACCCAACAGGGCGCAGCTGAAGCTTTCTTT.

V and J are TRBV28 and TRBJ1-2; D not resolved. Trimming shortened V by 1 base and J by 7 bases, and 13 bases separated the two germline ends. The germline CDR1 and CDR2 sequences are MDHEN and SYDVKM. The CDR3 runs to 14 residues. The CDR3 coding sequence is TGTGCCAGCAGTTTATCCTCAGACTATTTTGGCTACACCTTC. Amino acid sequence: CASSLSSDYFGYTF.

This chain joins TRBV6-1 and TRBJ1-1; possibly TRBD1 for D (5 bases). Trimming took off 9 bases at V and 11 bases at J, with 13 bases between the two ends. CDR3 size: 10 residues. CDR1 MNHNS and CDR2 SASEGT come from the germline V gene. The CDR3 nucleotides read TGTGCCAGTAGTCCAGGGAGGGCTTTCTTT. Translated: CASSPGRAFF.

V is TRBV5-4 and J is TRBJ2-5; TRBD2 matches at 12 bases. The CDR3 extends over 15 amino acids. The J segment lost 4 bases and the V segment lost 3 bases, leaving 4 bases of the junction unmatched. Germline CDR1 SGHNT, CDR2 YYREEE (reference sequence). CDR3 nucleotides: TGTGCCAGCAGCTCTAGCGGGAGGGTAAGAGAGACCCAGTACTTC. Translating gives CASSSSGRVRETQYF.

The chain recombines TRBV5-4 with TRBJ1-2; D gene ambiguous. V was shortened by 0 bases and J by 5 bases, with 14 bases between the two germline ends. The CDR3 contains 15 residues. Germline loops: CDR1 SGHNT, CDR2 YYREEE (reference sequence). CDR3 DNA sequence: TGTGCCAGCAGCTTGGATTTAAGTGAGGCGTATGGCTACACCTTC. Protein: CASSLDLSEAYGYTF.

The chain uses TRBV11-3 and TRBJ2-5; 9 bases match TRBD2. Trimming at V came to 4 bases and at J to 5 bases, leaving 17 bases not matched to a gene. Germline values: CDR1 SGHNT, CDR2 YENEEA. There are 18 residues in the CDR3. The CDR3 sequence: CASSSSGWLAGPVETQYF. The CDR3, as DNA: TGTGCCAGCAGCTCGAGCGGGTGGCTAGCGGGGCCGGTGGAGACCCAGTACTTC. Supplemented by reference TRBV11-3 and TRBJ2-5, the full variable domain reads EAGVVQSPRYKIIEKKQPVAFWCNPISGHNTLYWYLQNLGQGPELLIRYENEEAVDDSQLPKDRFSAERLKGVDSTLKIQPAELGDSAVYLCASSSSGWLAGPVETQYFGPGTRLLVL.

The chain uses TRBV28 and TRBJ1-5; D is unclear. V gave up 6 bases and J gave up 7 bases, with 16 bases separating them. Germline CDR1 reads MDHEN; CDR2 reads SYDVKM. The CDR3 totals 14 residues. The CDR3 region is CASSDRGGRQPQHF. CDR3 nucleotides: TGTGCCAGCAGCGACCGGGGTGGGCGCCAGCCCCAGCATTTT.

The chain is built from TRBV5-6 and TRBJ1-4; TRBD1 is a possible D gene (5 bases). The V end was cut by 2 bases, the J end by 2 bases, with 7 bases between. Germline V gives CDR1 SGHDT, CDR2 YYEEEE. This CDR3 has 14 residues. This CDR3 reads CASSFRGTNEKLFF. The CDR3, as DNA: TGTGCCAGCAGCTTTAGGGGCACTAATGAAAAACTGTTTTTT.

This clone was seen just once. The gene calls are TRBV20-1 and TRBJ2-7; D remains unclear. Germline values: CDR1 DFQATT, CDR2 SNEGSKA (reference sequence). The V end was cut by 4 bases, the J end by 5 bases, with 6 bases between. The CDR3 is 10 amino acids. In nucleotides, the CDR3 is TGCAGTGCTACTTCTAACGAGCAGTACTTC. It translates to CSATSNEQYF.

This chain uses TRBV30 with TRBJ1-1; D may be TRBD1 (5 bases). The CDR3 has 15 amino acids. With 2 bases removed from V and 0 bases from J, the gap between germline ends came to 13 bases. Germline V CDR1 and CDR2: GTSNPN, SVGIG (reference sequence). The CDR3 reads CAWSPSGTLNTEAFF. The CDR3 DNA follows: TGTGCCTGGAGTCCTTCAGGGACTTTGAACACTGAAGCTTTCTTT.

In its sample, this clone was seen a few times. V is TRBV7-2 and J is TRBJ1-1, with TRBD1 matching 9 bases. CDR1 is SGHTA and CDR2 is FQGNSA in the germline V gene. The CDR3 has 14 residues. V shed 1 base and J 10 bases; nucleotides not matched to a gene: 7. CDR3 loop: CASSLEWTGEGAFF. CDR3 coding DNA: TGTGCCAGCAGCTTAGAATGGACAGGGGAAGGAGCTTTCTTT.

The V and J genes are TRBV6-6 and TRBJ2-7; 9 nucleotides match TRBD2. CDR3 size: 14 residues. The germline CDR1 and CDR2 sequences are MNHNY and SVGAGI (reference sequence). The J segment lost 3 bases and the V segment lost 6 bases, leaving 6 bases of the junction unmatched. The CDR3 sequence: CASSYWREGYEQYF. The CDR3 DNA reads TGTGCCAGCAGCTATTGGCGGGAGGGCTACGAGCAGTACTTC.

A few counts support this clone. The chain couples TRBV5-6 to TRBJ2-6; D is undetermined. Germline V CDR1 and CDR2: SGHDT, YYEEEE. V was shortened by 6 bases and J by 2 bases, with 15 bases between the two germline ends. This CDR3 contains 16 residues. The CDR3 bases are TGTGCCAGCACTTCCCTCAGGTTGACTGGGGCCAACGTCCTGACTTTC. As protein: CASTSLRLTGANVLTF.

The chain uses TRBV6-1 and TRBJ2-7, with 9 bases fitting TRBD2. Germline values: CDR1 MNHNS, CDR2 SASEGT. J was trimmed by 0 bases and V by 4 bases; bases with no gene match: 4. The CDR3 loop spans 15 amino acids. The DNA of the CDR3 is TGTGCCAGCAGTGGACTAGCGGATAGCTCCTACGAGCAGTACTTC. This sequence encodes CASSGLADSSYEQYF.

In nucleotides, the CDR3 is TGTGCCAGCAGCTCCCTGGGACTACAGGAGCAGTTCTTC. It translates to CASSSLGLQEQFF. The chain is built from TRBV13 and TRBJ2-1; TRBD2 agrees at 7 bases. V shed 4 bases, J shed 10 bases, and the junction held 7 bases outside the gene matches. This CDR3 contains 13 residues. CDR1 and CDR2 from the germline V gene are PRHDT and FYEKMQ (reference sequence).

V is TRBV28 and J is TRBJ2-7; TRBD2 agrees at 7 bases. Trimming removed 5 bases from V and 5 bases from J; junction bases left unmatched: 9. The germline V gene encodes CDR1 MDHEN and CDR2 SYDVKM. The CDR3 consists of 14 residues. The CDR3 spells CASSLSGLSNEQYF. In DNA, the CDR3 is TGTGCCAGCAGTCTCTCGGGACTATCCAACGAGCAGTACTTC.

The chain carries TRBV5-5 and TRBJ2-7; 8 nucleotides match TRBD2. The V segment lost 0 bases and the J segment 0 bases; nucleotides outside the gene matches: 5. From germline, CDR1 is SGHKS and CDR2 YYEKEE (reference sequence). The CDR3 is made up of 16 amino acids. The CDR3 here is CASSLEIAGPSYEQYF. CDR3 bases: TGTGCCAGCAGCTTGGAGATAGCGGGGCCCTCCTACGAGCAGTACTTC.

This chain connects TRBV5-1 to TRBJ1-1, with a weak D call TRBD1 (5 bases). The CDR3 runs 15 residues. The germline V gene encodes CDR1 SGHRS and CDR2 YFSETQ. Trimming took off 5 bases at V and 6 bases at J, with 20 bases between the two ends. This CDR3 is CASSSADGGGAEAFF. The CDR3 DNA follows: TGCGCCAGCAGTTCGGCAGACGGGGGAGGGGCTGAAGCTTTCTTT.

The V call is TRBV28, the J call TRBJ1-5; TRBD1 matches 11 bases. The germline V gene has CDR1 MDHEN and CDR2 SYDVKM. The CDR3 length is 15 residues. V shed 4 bases and J 7 bases; nucleotides not matched to a gene: 6. The CDR3 nucleotides read TGTGCCAGCAGTTGGGGGACAGGGGGTCGGCAGCCCCAGCATTTT. Protein: CASSWGTGGRQPQHF.

The genes are TRBV19 and TRBJ2-5; D call uncertain. V lost 3 bases and J lost 1, with 6 bases in between. Germline V CDR1 and CDR2: LNHDA, SQIVND (reference sequence). This CDR3 has 13 residues. The CDR3 loop reads CASSMYTQETQYF. As DNA, the CDR3 is TGTGCCAGTAGTATGTACACCCAAGAGACCCAGTACTTC.

As for this clone: An end of the junction does not agree with germline; a read error may underlie this. V is TRBV5-5 and J is TRBJ2-7; tentative D call: TRBD1 (5 bases). The CDR3 sequence is 12 residues long. CDR1 SGHKS and CDR2 YYEKEE come from the germline V gene (reference sequence). CDR3 in DNA: TGTGCCAGCACGCTGGTAGGGGTCGAGAAGTACTTC. This encodes CASTLVGVEKYF.

V gene TRBV30 combines with J gene TRBJ1-2; TRBD1 matches 8 bases. Germline V gene sequence: CDR1 GTSNPN, CDR2 SVGIG (reference sequence). This CDR3 spans 13 amino acids. Unmatched junction bases numbered 6, after V lost 3 bases and J lost 6 bases. CDR3: CAWRATGGDGYTF. The CDR3, as DNA: TGTGCCTGGAGGGCTACAGGGGGAGATGGCTACACCTTC.

The CDR3 DNA is TGTGCCAGCAGTTCCGCGACAGGGGCCGGCTCACCCCTCCACTTT. Encoded protein: CASSSATGAGSPLHF. V is TRBV6-6 and J is TRBJ1-6, with TRBD1 identical over 8 bases. CDR1 MNHNY and CDR2 SVGAGI come from the germline V gene (reference sequence). V trimming: 4 bases; J trimming: 10 bases; junction bases outside the gene matches: 9. The length of the CDR3 is 15 residues.

This clone has just a few counts. The J gene is TRBJ1-2, the V gene TRBV14; TRBD1 might be the D (6 bases). There are 13 residues in the CDR3. Germline V CDR1 and CDR2: SGHDN, FVKESK. V dropped 4 bases and J dropped 8 bases, with 14 bases sitting between them. CDR3 protein: CASSPRIQGGYTF. CDR3 nucleotide sequence: TGTGCCAGCAGCCCGAGGATACAGGGAGGCTACACCTTC.

This chain joins TRBV5-1 and TRBJ1-1; a weak D match, TRBD1 (6 bases). The CDR3 totals 13 residues. The V end lost 0 bases, the J end lost 6 bases, and 9 bases lay between the germline ends. The germline V gene encodes CDR1 SGHRS and CDR2 YFSETQ. The CDR3 DNA reads as TGCGCCAGCAGCTTGGGACAGGTCGCTGAAGCTTTCTTT. Its protein is CASSLGQVAEAFF. The whole variable domain, remainder taken from reference TRBV5-1 and TRBJ1-1, is KAGVTQTPRYLIKTRGQQVTLSCSPISGHRSVSWYQQTPGQGLQFLFEYFSETQRNKGNFPGRFSGRQFSNSRSEMNVSTLELGDSALYLCASSLGQVAEAFFGQGTRLTVV.

The chain couples TRBV13 to TRBJ2-1; possibly TRBD2 for D (6 bases). Trimming took 4 bases from V and 0 from J, leaving 13 bases between them. Germline V gene lookup returns CDR1 PRHDT and CDR2 FYEKMQ (reference sequence). CDR3 length: 16 amino acids. CDR3 in DNA: TGTGCCAGCAGCTCGGACTATCCAAGCTCCTACAATGAGCAGTTCTTC. Translated, it gives CASSSDYPSSYNEQFF. Combining the CDR3 with reference TRBV13 and TRBJ2-1 gives the whole variable domain AAGVIQSPRHLIKEKRETATLKCYPIPRHDTVYWYQQGPGQDPQFLISFYEKMQSDKGSIPDRFSAQQFSDYHSELNMSSLELGDSALYFCASSSDYPSSYNEQFFGPGTRLTVL.

The V and J genes are TRBV5-6 and TRBJ2-7; tentatively, D is TRBD1 (6 bases). The CDR3 runs to 13 residues. The germline CDR1 and CDR2 sequences are SGHDT and YYEEEE. V dropped 4 bases and J dropped 3 bases, with 11 bases sitting between them. CDR3 protein: CASSTKQGYEQYF. The CDR3 region has the DNA TGTGCCAGCAGCACCAAACAGGGCTACGAGCAGTACTTC.

In this sample, this clone turned up once. This chain connects TRBV5-8 to TRBJ2-7; D might be TRBD2 (6 bases). The CDR3 consists of 16 residues. Per germline, CDR1 SGHTS and CDR2 YDEGEE. V was pared by 4 bases and J by 6 bases, with 23 bases between. CDR3: CASSNNGGVTLREQYF. The CDR3 nucleotides read TGTGCCAGCAGCAACAACGGAGGGGTCACACTACGCGAGCAGTACTTC.